The 22 T cell receptor beta chains given below trace back to one sample, sequenced in a study of early T cells in non-severe SARS-CoV-2 infection. TCRdb redid the calling of the 5' RACE reads with MiXCR, one entry per CDR3 protein. The sample consists of around 67,000 distinct CDR3 sequences, over 9.5% of them appearing once. The material sequenced was whole blood. The receptors come from an adult who was a healthcare worker with PCR-confirmed SARS-CoV-2 infection or an uninfected control (not recorded which).

The V call is TRBV20-1, the J call TRBJ2-1; D is unresolved. CDR1 DFQATT and CDR2 SNEGSKA come from the germline V gene (reference sequence). This CDR3 has 13 amino acids. V lost 7 bases and J 1 base, leaving 11 bases between the germline ends. The CDR3, as DNA: TGCAGTGTCTCAGCCAGGTCCTACAATGAGCAGTTCTTC. It codes for CSVSARSYNEQFF.

This clonotype came up a few times. V and J are TRBV9 and TRBJ2-3; 7 positions match TRBD1. Germline V gene data show CDR1 as SGDLS and CDR2 as YYNGEE. The CDR3 totals 17 residues. The V segment lost 2 bases and the J segment 1 base; nucleotides outside the gene matches: 10. In DNA form, the CDR3 reads TGTGCCAGCAGCGTGTTGGGACAGCTCGACCGCACAGATACGCAGTATTTT. Its protein product is CASSVLGQLDRTDTQYF. Together with reference TRBV9 and TRBJ2-3, the CDR3 gives the full variable domain: DSGVTQTPKHLITATGQRVTLRCSPRSGDLSVYWYQQSLDQGLQFLIQYYNGEERAKGNILERFSAQQFPDLHSELNLSSLELGDSALYFCASSVLGQLDRTDTQYFGPGTRLTVL.

This clonotype appeared a few times. The chain recombines TRBV20-1 with TRBJ2-7; 9 bases are a match to TRBD1. CDR1 and CDR2 from the germline V gene are DFQATT and SNEGSKA (reference sequence). The CDR3 sequence is 16 residues long. J gave up 3 bases and V 2 bases, and 11 bases lay outside the gene matches. CDR3 sequence reads: CSARTARDRAYYEQYF. Written as DNA, the CDR3 is TGCAGTGCTAGAACTGCCCGGGACAGGGCCTACTACGAGCAGTACTTC.

This clonotype was recorded a few times. The CDR3 nucleotides are TGCAGTGCCCAGAAGGAGGGCCCTTCCGGGGAGCTGTTTTTT. The encoded protein is CSAQKEGPSGELFF. The chain recombines TRBV20-1 with TRBJ2-2, with D perhaps matching TRBD2 (6 bases). Germline V gene data show CDR1 as DFQATT and CDR2 as SNEGSKA (reference sequence). V lost 6 bases and J 6 bases, leaving 17 bases between the germline ends. This CDR3 spans 14 amino acids.

This clonotype showed up just a few times. The chain combines TRBV20-1 with TRBJ2-7; D uncertain. In germline, CDR1 is DFQATT, CDR2 SNEGSKA (reference sequence). The CDR3 consists of 13 residues. Deletions cut 3 bases from V and 3 bases from J, with 12 bases between. The CDR3 reads CSARKGLLYEQYF. CDR3 DNA sequence: TGCAGTGCTAGGAAGGGTTTACTCTACGAGCAGTACTTC.

The chain employs TRBV2 and TRBJ1-2; a weak D match, TRBD1 (5 bases). Germline assignment: CDR1 SNHLY and CDR2 FYNNEI. The CDR3 is made up of 15 amino acids. Trimming shortened V by 2 bases and J by 4 bases, and 14 bases separated the two germline ends. In DNA, the CDR3 is TGTGCCAGCAGTGAAAAGAGAGACGGGGCCTATGGCTACACCTTC. Amino acid sequence: CASSEKRDGAYGYTF.

The rearrangement joins TRBV19 to TRBJ2-1; D may be TRBD1 (6 bases). This CDR3 is built from 13 residues. CDR1 LNHDA and CDR2 SQIVND come from the germline V gene (reference sequence). V was pared by 2 bases and J by 6 bases, with 8 bases between. The CDR3 is CASSIRGSNEQFF. The CDR3 nucleotides are TGTGCCAGTAGTATAAGGGGGAGCAATGAGCAGTTCTTC.

There are a few counts of this clonotype. This chain connects TRBV29-1 to TRBJ2-4, with no clear D. The length of the CDR3 is 13 residues. V shed 6 bases and J shed 2 bases, with 11 bases lying between them. Germline V lookup: CDR1 SQVTM, CDR2 ANQGSEA. In nucleotides, the CDR3 is TGCAGCGTGTCCATAGATCCCAAAAACATTCAGTACTTC. Amino acid sequence: CSVSIDPKNIQYF. The entire variable domain, with the rest obtained from reference TRBV29-1 and TRBJ2-4, is as follows: SAVISQKPSRDICQRGTSLTIQCQVDSQVTMMFWYRQQPGQSLTLIATANQGSEATYESGFVIDKFPISRPNLTFSTLTVSNMSPEDSSIYLCSVSIDPKNIQYFGAGTRLSVL.

This clonotype was seen a handful of times. The V and J genes are TRBV13 and TRBJ1-4; D might be TRBD1 (6 bases). Trimming cost V 5 bases and J 5 bases, with 15 bases left between them. The CDR3 covers 15 residues. CDR1 is PRHDT and CDR2 is FYEKMQ in the germline V gene (reference sequence). The CDR3 DNA is TGTGCCAGCAGCCCGGCCGGGACAAGAAATGAAAAACTGTTTTTT. It codes for CASSPAGTRNEKLFF.

This clonotype was counted many times. The genes are TRBV7-9 and TRBJ2-5, with 14 bases identical to TRBD2. Germline CDR1 is SEHNR and CDR2 is FQNEAQ (reference sequence). The CDR3 length is 15 residues. V was pared by 4 bases and J by 5 bases, with 3 bases of the junction left unmatched. CDR3 region: CASSSGLAGGETQYF. Written as DNA, the CDR3 is TGTGCCAGCAGCTCTGGACTAGCGGGAGGTGAGACCCAGTACTTC.

The CDR3 reads CSASGQGATGYTF. The CDR3 DNA reads TGCAGTGCTAGCGGACAGGGGGCGACTGGCTACACCTTC. The V and J genes are TRBV20-1 and TRBJ1-2, with 11 bases aligning to TRBD1. The length of the CDR3 is 13 residues. Germline loops: CDR1 DFQATT, CDR2 SNEGSKA (reference sequence). V was clipped by 3 bases and J by 7 bases; unmatched bases: 4.

This clonotype was detected ten times or more. The chain is built from TRBV5-1 and TRBJ2-2, with D tentatively TRBD2 (6 bases). The CDR3 totals 15 residues. V lost 2 bases, J lost 7 bases, and 15 bases lay in between. Germline V gene lookup returns CDR1 SGHRS and CDR2 YFSETQ. CDR3 DNA sequence: TGCGCCAGCAGCTTATACCAGGGCGGGAACGGGGAGCTGTTTTTT. Translation gives CASSLYQGGNGELFF.

This clonotype was observed at least ten times. The chain joins TRBV2 to TRBJ2-7, with D uncertain. Germline assignment: CDR1 SNHLY and CDR2 FYNNEI. This CDR3 is built from 13 residues. The ends were cut back, 2 bases at V and 4 bases at J, with 9 bases in the middle. The CDR3 sequence: CASSEPFRYEQYF. The CDR3, as DNA: TGTGCCAGCAGTGAACCGTTCAGATACGAGCAGTACTTC.

Many counts were recorded for this clonotype. The genes are TRBV12-3 or TRBV12-4 and TRBJ2-1, with 9 bases aligning to TRBD1. The CDR3 runs 15 residues. The V and J ends lost 6 bases and 0 bases, in that order; junction bases with no gene match: 3. This CDR3 reads CASRETGGSYNEQFF. Here the CDR3 DNA reads TGTGCCAGCAGAGAGACAGGGGGCTCCTACAATGAGCAGTTCTTC.

The CDR3 sequence is CASTSGPQNYGYTF. In DNA, the CDR3 is TGTGCCAGCACCTCCGGACCCCAAAACTATGGCTACACCTTC. V usage is TRBV6-6 and J usage is TRBJ1-2, with D hard to call. The CDR3 has 14 amino acids. The V gene's germline CDR1 is MNHNY and CDR2 SVGAGI (reference sequence). Trimming took 7 bases from V and 2 from J, leaving 14 bases between them.

This clonotype was counted many times. The rearrangement joins TRBV7-6 to TRBJ2-7; tentatively, D is TRBD1 (5 bases). V was trimmed by 5 bases and J by 0 bases, leaving 11 bases between them. CDR1 is SGHVS, CDR2 FNYEAQ, per germline. The CDR3 is made up of 14 amino acids. CDR3 sequence: CASSERQSSYEQYF. The CDR3 DNA sequence: TGTGCCAGCAGCGAGCGACAGAGCTCCTACGAGCAGTACTTC.

There are a few counts of this clonotype. The rearrangement joins TRBV5-1 to TRBJ2-7; D gene unclear. The CDR3 spans 12 residues. Germline V gives CDR1 SGHRS, CDR2 YFSETQ. The V gene lost 4 bases and the J gene lost 1 base, with 6 bases spanning the gap. The chain's CDR3 is CASSLRSYEQYF. DNA of the CDR3: TGCGCCAGCAGCCTCAGGTCCTACGAGCAGTACTTC.

The gene calls are TRBV18 and TRBJ1-6, with D unresolved. Germline CDR1 is KGHSH and CDR2 is LQKENI. This CDR3 is built from 17 residues. The ends were cut back, 1 base at V and 7 bases at J, with 17 bases in the middle. The CDR3 reads CASSPRPTEQTNSPLHF. The DNA of the CDR3 is TGTGCCAGCTCACCACGACCCACGGAGCAAACCAATTCACCCCTCCACTTT.

The rearrangement joins TRBV7-9 to TRBJ2-5; no clear D gene. Trimming cost V 0 bases and J 2 bases, with 10 bases left between them. The CDR3 has 15 amino acids. Germline V gives CDR1 SEHNR, CDR2 FQNEAQ (reference sequence). The CDR3 region is CASSLAYGYQETQYF. The CDR3 DNA sequence: TGTGCCAGCAGCTTAGCATACGGATATCAAGAGACCCAGTACTTC.

The table lists this clonotype with a few counts. The chain employs TRBV5-6 and TRBJ2-6, with D unresolved. Trimming cost V 4 bases and J 1 base, with 15 bases left between them. The CDR3 contains 17 residues. The germline CDR1 and CDR2 sequences are SGHDT and YYEEEE. The CDR3 bases are TGTGCCAGCAGCCCCGGTCTTTACTTTTCTGGGGCCAACGTCCTGACTTTC. It encodes CASSPGLYFSGANVLTF.

The chain recombines TRBV29-1 with TRBJ2-2; weak D call: TRBD1 (6 bases). Between the trimmed V and J ends, which lost 6 bases and 6 bases, there was a span of 11 bases. The CDR3 has 12 amino acids. The germline V gene encodes CDR1 SQVTM and CDR2 ANQGSEA. The CDR3 here is CSVVQGSGELFF. The CDR3 region has the DNA TGCAGCGTCGTACAGGGTTCCGGGGAGCTGTTTTTT.

This clonotype has just a few counts. The chain is built from TRBV6-5 and TRBJ2-7; maybe TRBD2 (6 bases). The CDR3 has 13 amino acids. Trimming cost V 0 bases and J 6 bases, with 9 bases left between them. Per germline, CDR1 MNHEY and CDR2 SVGAGI. In DNA, the CDR3 is TGTGCCAGCAGTTACTCTAGAGCGGGCGAGCAGTACTTC. Its translation is CASSYSRAGEQYF.